This is a list of T cell receptor beta chains from one sample in a study of OX40 agonist ivuxolimab in advanced cancers. Clones were sequenced by immunoSEQ multiplex PCR, and TCRdb holds only the in-frame ones, with some missing. The repertoire includes around 23,000 clones, around 77% of them detected once, and more than 15% sits in the top ten. The sample was CD4+ or CD8+ T cells sorted from blood, taken in a trial of the OX40 agonist ivuxolimab. The receptors shown here come from an adult with an advanced solid tumor such as melanoma, head and neck, liver or kidney cancer. Both conserved end residues are part of each CDR3. Fields, in order: clone size, V gene, J gene, D gene, CDR3 protein, CDR3 DNA. A D gene is named only where the DNA matches it firmly. Expanded clones get a size class; other rows say once, few or many, or leave the size out.

clone_size: NA; v_call: TRBV6-5; j_call: TRBJ1-2; d_call: NA; cdr3_aa: CASRNGPLPNYGYTF; cdr3_nt: TGTGCCAGCAGAAACGGGCCTCTCCCTAACTATGGCTACACCTTC
clone_size: once; v_call: TRBV7-6; j_call: TRBJ1-6; d_call: NA; cdr3_aa: CASSLGGRVAYNSPLHF; cdr3_nt: TGTGCCAGCAGCTTAGGAGGCAGGGTGGCCTATAATTCACCCCTCCACTTT
clone_size: NA; v_call: TRBV7-3; j_call: TRBJ2-3; d_call: NA; cdr3_aa: CASSGSEGLTDTQYF; cdr3_nt: TGTGCCAGCAGCGGTTCTGAGGGACTCACAGATACGCAGTATTTT
clone_size: NA; v_call: TRBV4-2; j_call: TRBJ1-1; d_call: TRBD1; cdr3_aa: CASSQEETGGMNTEAFF; cdr3_nt: TGTGCCAGCAGCCAAGAGGAGACAGGGGGCATGAACACTGAAGCTTTCTTT
clone_size: NA; v_call: TRBV19; j_call: TRBJ2-7; d_call: NA; cdr3_aa: CASSIGSGAIYEQYF; cdr3_nt: TGTGCCAGTAGTATTGGTTCAGGGGCCATCTACGAGCAGTACTTC
clone_size: few; v_call: TRBV6-1; j_call: TRBJ2-7; d_call: TRBD1; cdr3_aa: CASRTGGGEQYF; cdr3_nt: TGTGCCAGCAGGACAGGGGGCGGCGAGCAGTACTTC
clone_size: NA; v_call: TRBV4-3; j_call: TRBJ1-2; d_call: NA; cdr3_aa: CASSQDVGGDSFYGYTF; cdr3_nt: TGCGCCAGCAGCCAAGATGTTGGAGGGGACTCTTTCTATGGCTACACCTTC
clone_size: NA; v_call: TRBV10-3; j_call: TRBJ1-5; d_call: NA; cdr3_aa: CAIGRDSNSNQPQHF; cdr3_nt: TGTGCCATCGGACGGGACTCTAATAGCAATCAGCCCCAGCATTTT
clone_size: NA; v_call: TRBV4-3; j_call: TRBJ1-5; d_call: TRBD1; cdr3_aa: CASSQDRGRGGQPQHF; cdr3_nt: TGCGCCAGCAGCCAAGATCGGGGCAGGGGGGGCCAGCCCCAGCATTTT
clone_size: few; v_call: TRBV4-3; j_call: TRBJ2-3; d_call: TRBD2; cdr3_aa: CASSQGRGWERGISPDTQYF; cdr3_nt: TGCGCCAGCAGCCAAGGAAGGGGTTGGGAGCGGGGGATTAGCCCAGATACGCAGTATTTT
clone_size: NA; v_call: TRBV19; j_call: TRBJ2-5; d_call: TRBD2; cdr3_aa: CASSVSGGLLETQYF; cdr3_nt: TGTGCCAGTAGTGTTAGCGGGGGCCTACTAGAGACCCAGTACTTC
clone_size: NA; v_call: TRBV5-4; j_call: TRBJ2-7; d_call: NA; cdr3_aa: CASSLNTYEQYF; cdr3_nt: TGTGCCAGCAGCTTGAACACCTACGAGCAGTACTTC
clone_size: NA; v_call: TRBV7-6; j_call: TRBJ2-1; d_call: NA; cdr3_aa: CASSSGLYNEQFF; cdr3_nt: TGTGCCAGCAGCTCGGGCCTCTACAATGAGCAGTTCTTC
clone_size: NA; v_call: TRBV11-3; j_call: TRBJ1-3; d_call: NA; cdr3_aa: CASILSGGRNTIYF; cdr3_nt: TGTGCCAGCATTCTATCTGGGGGGAGAAACACCATATATTTT
clone_size: NA; v_call: TRBV5-1; j_call: TRBJ2-1; d_call: NA; cdr3_aa: CASSLVSGNEQFF; cdr3_nt: TGCGCCAGCAGCTTGGTAAGCGGGAATGAGCAGTTCTTC
clone_size: NA; v_call: TRBV7-2; j_call: TRBJ1-2; d_call: NA; cdr3_aa: CASRWNYGYTF; cdr3_nt: TGTGCCAGCAGATGGAACTATGGCTACACCTTC
clone_size: NA; v_call: TRBV6-6; j_call: TRBJ2-3; d_call: NA; cdr3_aa: CASSWGPNTDTQYF; cdr3_nt: TGTGCCAGCAGTTGGGGGCCAAACACAGATACGCAGTATTTT
clone_size: NA; v_call: TRBV2; j_call: TRBJ1-1; d_call: NA; cdr3_aa: CASSGPGARNTEAFF; cdr3_nt: TGTGCCAGCAGTGGGCCGGGGGCACGAAACACTGAAGCTTTCTTT
clone_size: NA; v_call: TRBV10-3; j_call: TRBJ2-2; d_call: TRBD1; cdr3_aa: CAIAAGTGSPGELFF; cdr3_nt: TGTGCCATAGCCGCCGGGACAGGTAGTCCCGGGGAGCTGTTTTTT
clone_size: NA; v_call: TRBV9; j_call: TRBJ2-2; d_call: NA; cdr3_aa: CASSVGGNTGELFF; cdr3_nt: TGTGCCAGCAGCGTAGGAGGGAACACCGGGGAGCTGTTTTTT
clone_size: NA; v_call: TRBV4-2; j_call: TRBJ1-2; d_call: NA; cdr3_aa: CASSDQDGVYGYTF; cdr3_nt: TGTGCCAGCAGCGACCAGGACGGGGTCTATGGCTACACCTTC
clone_size: NA; v_call: TRBV9; j_call: TRBJ2-7; d_call: NA; cdr3_aa: CASSAHGTGASEQYF; cdr3_nt: TGTGCCAGCAGCGCCCACGGGACCGGTGCTTCCGAGCAGTACTTC
clone_size: NA; v_call: TRBV7-2; j_call: TRBJ1-1; d_call: NA; cdr3_aa: CASSTDVRMNTEAFF; cdr3_nt: TGTGCCAGCAGCACGGACGTCAGAATGAACACTGAAGCTTTCTTT
clone_size: NA; v_call: TRBV7-6; j_call: TRBJ1-5; d_call: NA; cdr3_aa: CASSLRGGSNQPQHF; cdr3_nt: TGTGCCAGCAGCTTACGCGGCGGTAGCAATCAGCCCCAGCATTTT
clone_size: NA; v_call: TRBV19; j_call: TRBJ1-2; d_call: NA; cdr3_aa: CASRRHRDTDLGGYTF; cdr3_nt: TGTGCCAGTAGACGGCACCGGGACACTGATTTGGGTGGCTACACCTTC
clone_size: NA; v_call: TRBV4-2; j_call: TRBJ2-2; d_call: NA; cdr3_aa: CASSHISGSNTGELFF; cdr3_nt: TGTGCCAGCAGCCACATCAGCGGTTCGAACACCGGGGAGCTGTTTTTT
clone_size: NA; v_call: TRBV7-9; j_call: TRBJ2-1; d_call: NA; cdr3_aa: CASSLGSDEQFF; cdr3_nt: TGTGCCAGCAGCTTAGGTAGTGATGAGCAGTTCTTC
clone_size: NA; v_call: TRBV14; j_call: TRBJ2-7; d_call: TRBD1; cdr3_aa: CASSQETGGSYEQYF; cdr3_nt: TGTGCCAGCAGCCAAGAGACAGGGGGCTCCTACGAGCAGTACTTC